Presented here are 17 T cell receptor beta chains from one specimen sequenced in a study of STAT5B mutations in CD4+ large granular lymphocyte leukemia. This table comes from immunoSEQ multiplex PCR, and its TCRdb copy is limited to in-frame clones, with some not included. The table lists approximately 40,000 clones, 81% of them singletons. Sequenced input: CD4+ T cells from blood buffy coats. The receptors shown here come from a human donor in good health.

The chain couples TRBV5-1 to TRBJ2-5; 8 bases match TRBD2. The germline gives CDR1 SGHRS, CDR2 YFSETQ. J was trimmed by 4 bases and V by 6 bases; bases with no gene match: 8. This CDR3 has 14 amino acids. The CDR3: CASTSPAGGETQYF. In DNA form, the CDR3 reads TGCGCCAGCACCTCCCCCGCGGGGGGAGAGACCCAGTACTTC.

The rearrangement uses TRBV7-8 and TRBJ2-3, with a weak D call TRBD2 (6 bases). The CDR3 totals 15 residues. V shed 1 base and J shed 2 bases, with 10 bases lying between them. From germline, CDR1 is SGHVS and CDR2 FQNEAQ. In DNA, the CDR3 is TGTGCCAGCAGCTTAGTAGGAGGGAACACAGATACGCAGTATTTT. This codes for CASSLVGGNTDTQYF.

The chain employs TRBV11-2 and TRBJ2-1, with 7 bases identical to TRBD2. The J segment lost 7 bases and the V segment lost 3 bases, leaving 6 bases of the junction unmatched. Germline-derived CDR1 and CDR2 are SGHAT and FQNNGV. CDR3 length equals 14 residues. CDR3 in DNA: TGTGCCAGCAGCTTCACCAGGGAGGGGAATGAGCAGTTCTTC. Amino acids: CASSFTREGNEQFF.

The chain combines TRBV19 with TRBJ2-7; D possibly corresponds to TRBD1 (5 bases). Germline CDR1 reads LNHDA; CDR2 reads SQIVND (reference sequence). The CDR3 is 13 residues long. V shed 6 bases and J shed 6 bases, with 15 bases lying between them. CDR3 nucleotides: TGTGCCAGTAGCCATACAGGCCCAAGCGAGCAGTACTTC. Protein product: CASSHTGPSEQYF.

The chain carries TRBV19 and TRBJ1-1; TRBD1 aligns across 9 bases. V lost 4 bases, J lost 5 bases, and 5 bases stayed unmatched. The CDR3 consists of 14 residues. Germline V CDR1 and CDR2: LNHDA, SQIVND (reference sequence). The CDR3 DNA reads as TGTGCCAGTAGTAGGGACAGGGTGAGTACTGAAGCTTTCTTT. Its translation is CASSRDRVSTEAFF.

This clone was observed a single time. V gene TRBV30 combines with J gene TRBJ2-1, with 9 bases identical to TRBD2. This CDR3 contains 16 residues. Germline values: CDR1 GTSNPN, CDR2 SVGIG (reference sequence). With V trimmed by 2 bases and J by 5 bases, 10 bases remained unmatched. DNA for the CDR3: TGTGCCTGGAGTCCAGATGGGACTAGCCGACACAATGAGCAGTTCTTC. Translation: CAWSPDGTSRHNEQFF. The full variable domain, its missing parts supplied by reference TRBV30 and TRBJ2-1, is SQTIHQWPATLVQPVGSPLSLECTVEGTSNPNLYWYRQAAGRGLQLLFYSVGIGQISSEVPQNLSASRPQDRQFILSSKKLLLSDSGFYLCAWSPDGTSRHNEQFFGPGTRLTVL.

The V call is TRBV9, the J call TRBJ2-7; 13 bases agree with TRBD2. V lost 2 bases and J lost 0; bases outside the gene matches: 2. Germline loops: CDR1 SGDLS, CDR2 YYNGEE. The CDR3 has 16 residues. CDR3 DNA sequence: TGTGCCAGCAGCGTTACTAGCGGGAGGGCCTCCTACGAGCAGTACTTC. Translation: CASSVTSGRASYEQYF.

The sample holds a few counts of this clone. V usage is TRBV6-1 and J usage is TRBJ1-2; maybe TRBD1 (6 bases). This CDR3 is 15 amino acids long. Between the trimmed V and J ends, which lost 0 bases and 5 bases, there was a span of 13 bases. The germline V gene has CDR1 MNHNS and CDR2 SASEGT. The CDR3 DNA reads TGTGCCAGCAGTGAAGCGGGGCGGAGGGGGTATGGCTACACCTTC. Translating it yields CASSEAGRRGYGYTF.

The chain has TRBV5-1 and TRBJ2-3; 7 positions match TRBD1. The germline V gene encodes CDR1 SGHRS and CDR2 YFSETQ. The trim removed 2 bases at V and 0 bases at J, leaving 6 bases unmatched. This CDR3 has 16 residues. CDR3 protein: CASSLEDRASTDTQYF. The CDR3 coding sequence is TGCGCCAGCAGCTTAGAAGACAGGGCTAGCACAGATACGCAGTATTTT.

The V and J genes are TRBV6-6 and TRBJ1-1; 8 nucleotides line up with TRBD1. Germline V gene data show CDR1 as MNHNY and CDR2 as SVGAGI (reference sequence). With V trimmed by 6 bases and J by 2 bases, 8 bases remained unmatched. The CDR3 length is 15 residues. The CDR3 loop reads CASSRVDRANTEAFF. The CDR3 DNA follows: TGTGCCAGCAGCCGCGTGGACAGGGCAAACACTGAAGCTTTCTTT.

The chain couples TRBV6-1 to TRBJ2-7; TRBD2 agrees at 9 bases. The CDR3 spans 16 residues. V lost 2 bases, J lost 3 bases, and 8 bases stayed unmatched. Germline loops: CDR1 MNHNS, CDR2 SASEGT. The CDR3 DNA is TGTGCCAGCAGTGAATTGGGCCTAGCGGGACTCTACGAGCAGTACTTC. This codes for CASSELGLAGLYEQYF.

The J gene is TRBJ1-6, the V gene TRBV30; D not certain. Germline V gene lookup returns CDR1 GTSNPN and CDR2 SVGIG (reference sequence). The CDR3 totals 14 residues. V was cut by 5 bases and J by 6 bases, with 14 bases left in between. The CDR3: CAWEPGLGNSPLHF. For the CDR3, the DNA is TGTGCCTGGGAACCGGGCCTGGGTAATTCACCCCTCCACTTT.

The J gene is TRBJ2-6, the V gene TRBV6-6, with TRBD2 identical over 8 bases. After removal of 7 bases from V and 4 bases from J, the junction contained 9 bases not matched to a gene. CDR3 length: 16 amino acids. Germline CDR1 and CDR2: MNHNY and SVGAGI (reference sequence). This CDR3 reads CASTSGGGSGANVLTF. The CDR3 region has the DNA TGTGCCAGCACCTCAGGCGGGGGGTCCGGGGCCAACGTCCTGACTTTC.

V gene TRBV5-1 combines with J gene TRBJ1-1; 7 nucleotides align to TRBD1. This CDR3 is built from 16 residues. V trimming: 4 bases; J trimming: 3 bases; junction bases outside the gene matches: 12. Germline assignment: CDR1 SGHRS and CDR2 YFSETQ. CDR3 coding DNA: TGCGCCAGCAGCGGTCGACAGGGAAGTTTGGACACTGAAGCTTTCTTT. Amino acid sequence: CASSGRQGSLDTEAFF.

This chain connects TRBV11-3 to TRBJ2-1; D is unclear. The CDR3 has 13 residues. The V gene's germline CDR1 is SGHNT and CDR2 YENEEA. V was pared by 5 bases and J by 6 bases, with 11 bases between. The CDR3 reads CASSPGTLNEQFF. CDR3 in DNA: TGTGCCAGCAGCCCGGGCACCCTCAATGAGCAGTTCTTC. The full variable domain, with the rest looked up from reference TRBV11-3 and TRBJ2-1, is EAGVVQSPRYKIIEKKQPVAFWCNPISGHNTLYWYLQNLGQGPELLIRYENEEAVDDSQLPKDRFSAERLKGVDSTLKIQPAELGDSAVYLCASSPGTLNEQFFGPGTRLTVL.

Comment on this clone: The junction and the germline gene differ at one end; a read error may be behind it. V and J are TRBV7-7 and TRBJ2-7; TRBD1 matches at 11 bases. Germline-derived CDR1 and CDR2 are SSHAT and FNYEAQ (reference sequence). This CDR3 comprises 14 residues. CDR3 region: CASSPGQGASEQYF. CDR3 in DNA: TGTGCTAGCAGCCCAGGACAGGGGGCTTCCGAGCAGTACTTC.

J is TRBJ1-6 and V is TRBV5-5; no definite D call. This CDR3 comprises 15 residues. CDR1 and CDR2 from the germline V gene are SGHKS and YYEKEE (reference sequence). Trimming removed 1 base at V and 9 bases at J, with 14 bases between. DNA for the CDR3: TGTGCCAGCAGCTTGTCAGGAGTTTTGGGTTCACCCCTCCACTTT. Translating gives CASSLSGVLGSPLHF.